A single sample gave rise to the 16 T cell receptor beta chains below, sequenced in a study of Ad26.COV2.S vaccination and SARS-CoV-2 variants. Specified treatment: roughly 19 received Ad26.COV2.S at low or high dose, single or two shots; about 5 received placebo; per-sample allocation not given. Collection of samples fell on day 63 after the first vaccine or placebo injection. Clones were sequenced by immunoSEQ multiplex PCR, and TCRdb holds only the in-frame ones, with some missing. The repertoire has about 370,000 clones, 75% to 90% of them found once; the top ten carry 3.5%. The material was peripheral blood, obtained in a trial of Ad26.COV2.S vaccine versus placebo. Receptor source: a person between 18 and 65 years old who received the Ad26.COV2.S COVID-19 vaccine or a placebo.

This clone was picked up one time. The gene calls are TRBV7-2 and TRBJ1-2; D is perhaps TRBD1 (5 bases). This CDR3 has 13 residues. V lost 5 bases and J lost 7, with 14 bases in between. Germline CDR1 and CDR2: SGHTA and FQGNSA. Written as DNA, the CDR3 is TGTGCCAGCAGCCACGACAGACCCGTTGGCTACACCTTC. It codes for CASSHDRPVGYTF.

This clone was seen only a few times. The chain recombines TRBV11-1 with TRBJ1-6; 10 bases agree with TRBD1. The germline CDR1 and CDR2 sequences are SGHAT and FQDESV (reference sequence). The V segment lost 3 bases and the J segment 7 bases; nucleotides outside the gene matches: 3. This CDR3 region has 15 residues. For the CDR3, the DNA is TGTGCCAGCAGCTTGACGGGACAGGGGAATTCACCCCTCCACTTT. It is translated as CASSLTGQGNSPLHF.

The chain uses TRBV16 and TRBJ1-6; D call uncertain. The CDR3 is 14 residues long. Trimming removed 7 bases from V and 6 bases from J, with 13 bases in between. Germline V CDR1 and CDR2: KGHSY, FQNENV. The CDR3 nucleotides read TGTGCCAGCACTGGGCAGGCCTTTAATTCACCCCTCCACTTT. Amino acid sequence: CASTGQAFNSPLHF.

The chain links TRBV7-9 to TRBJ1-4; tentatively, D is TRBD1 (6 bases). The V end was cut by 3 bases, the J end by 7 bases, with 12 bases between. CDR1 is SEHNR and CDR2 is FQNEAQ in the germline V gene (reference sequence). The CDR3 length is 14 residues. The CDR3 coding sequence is TGTGCCAGCAGCTTGGGCCAGGGGATTGAAAAACTGTTTTTT. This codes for CASSLGQGIEKLFF.

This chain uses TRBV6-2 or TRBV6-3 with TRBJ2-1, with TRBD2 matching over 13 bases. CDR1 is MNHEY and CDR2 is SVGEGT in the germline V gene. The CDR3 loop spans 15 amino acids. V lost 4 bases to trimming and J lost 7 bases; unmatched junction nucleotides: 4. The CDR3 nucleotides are TGTGCCAGCAGTTTACTAGCGGGGGGGCCAAATGAGCAGTTCTTC. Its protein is CASSLLAGGPNEQFF.

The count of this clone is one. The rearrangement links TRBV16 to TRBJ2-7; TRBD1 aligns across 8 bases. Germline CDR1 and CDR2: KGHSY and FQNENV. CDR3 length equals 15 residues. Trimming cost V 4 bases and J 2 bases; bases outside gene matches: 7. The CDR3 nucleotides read TGTGCCAGCAGCCCCTGGACAGGGATGCCCTACGAGCAGTACTTC. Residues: CASSPWTGMPYEQYF.

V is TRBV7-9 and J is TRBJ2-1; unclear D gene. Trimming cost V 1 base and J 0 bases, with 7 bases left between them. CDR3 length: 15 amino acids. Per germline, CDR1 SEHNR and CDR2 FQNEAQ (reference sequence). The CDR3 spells CASSLEQSSYNEQFF. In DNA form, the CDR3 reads TGTGCCAGCAGCTTAGAACAGAGCTCCTACAATGAGCAGTTCTTC.

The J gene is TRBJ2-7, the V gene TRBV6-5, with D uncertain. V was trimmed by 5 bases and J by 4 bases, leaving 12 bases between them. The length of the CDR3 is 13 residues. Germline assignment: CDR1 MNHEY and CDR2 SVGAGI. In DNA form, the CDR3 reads TGTGCCAGCAGTCCTCCATTCGGGTACGAGCAGTACTTC. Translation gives CASSPPFGYEQYF.

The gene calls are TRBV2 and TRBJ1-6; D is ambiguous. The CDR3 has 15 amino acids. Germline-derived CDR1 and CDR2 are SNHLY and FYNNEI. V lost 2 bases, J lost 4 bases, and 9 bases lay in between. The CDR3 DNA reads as TGTGCCAGCAGTGAACGTCGGCGTTATAATTCACCCCTCCACTTT. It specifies CASSERRRYNSPLHF.

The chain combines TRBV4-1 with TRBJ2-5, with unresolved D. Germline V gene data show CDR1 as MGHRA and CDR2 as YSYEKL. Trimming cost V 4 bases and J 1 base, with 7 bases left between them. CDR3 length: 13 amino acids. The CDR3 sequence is CASSPNIQETQYF. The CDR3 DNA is TGCGCCAGCAGCCCTAACATCCAAGAGACCCAGTACTTC.

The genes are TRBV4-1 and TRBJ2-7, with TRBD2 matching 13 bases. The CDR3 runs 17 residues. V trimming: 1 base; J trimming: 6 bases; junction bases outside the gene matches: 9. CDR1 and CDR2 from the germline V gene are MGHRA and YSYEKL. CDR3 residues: CASSQATSGGARTEQYF. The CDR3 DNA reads TGCGCCAGCAGCCAAGCCACTAGCGGGGGGGCGAGGACCGAGCAGTACTTC.

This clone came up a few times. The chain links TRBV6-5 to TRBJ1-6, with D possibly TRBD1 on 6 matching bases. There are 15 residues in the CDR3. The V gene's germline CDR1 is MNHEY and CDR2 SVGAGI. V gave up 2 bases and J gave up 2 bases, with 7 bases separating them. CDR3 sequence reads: CASSYTGPYNSPLHF. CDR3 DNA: TGTGCCAGCAGTTACACAGGGCCCTATAATTCACCCCTCCACTTT.

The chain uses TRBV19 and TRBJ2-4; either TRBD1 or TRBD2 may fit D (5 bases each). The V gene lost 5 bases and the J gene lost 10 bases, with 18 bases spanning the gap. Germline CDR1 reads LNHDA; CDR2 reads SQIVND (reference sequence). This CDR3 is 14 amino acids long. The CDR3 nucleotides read TGTGCCAGTAGTGCTCCGGACAAGGAGGATATTCAGTACTTC. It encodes CASSAPDKEDIQYF.

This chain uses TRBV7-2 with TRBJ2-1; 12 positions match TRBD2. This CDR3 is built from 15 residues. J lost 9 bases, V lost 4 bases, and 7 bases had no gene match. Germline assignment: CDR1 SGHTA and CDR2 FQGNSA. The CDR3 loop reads CASSSLAGGPGEQFF. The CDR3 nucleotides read TGTGCCAGCAGCTCTCTAGCGGGGGGGCCGGGTGAGCAGTTCTTC.

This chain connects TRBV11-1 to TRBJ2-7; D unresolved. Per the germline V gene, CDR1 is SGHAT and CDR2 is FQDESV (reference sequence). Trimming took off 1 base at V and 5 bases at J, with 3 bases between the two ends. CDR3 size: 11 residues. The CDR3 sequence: CASSLGHEQYF. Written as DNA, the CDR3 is TGTGCCAGCAGCTTAGGTCACGAGCAGTACTTC. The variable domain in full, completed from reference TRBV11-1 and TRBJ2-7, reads EAEVAQSPRYKITEKSQAVAFWCDPISGHATLYWYRQILGQGPELLVQFQDESVVDDSQLPKDRFSAERLKGVDSTLKIQPAELGDSAMYLCASSLGHEQYFGPGTRLTVT.

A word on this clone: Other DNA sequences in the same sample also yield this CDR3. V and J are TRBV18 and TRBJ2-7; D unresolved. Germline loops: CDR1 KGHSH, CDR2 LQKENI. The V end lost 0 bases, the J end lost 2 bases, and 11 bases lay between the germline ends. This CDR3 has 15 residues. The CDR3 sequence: CASSPPSGSPYEQYF. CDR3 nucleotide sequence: TGTGCCAGCTCACCACCGTCGGGCAGTCCCTACGAGCAGTACTTC.